A single T cell receptor (beta chain) is shown here with its context. The table came from immunoSEQ multiplex PCR; TCRdb's copy has only in-frame clones and leaves some out. There are over 150,000 clones in the sample; about nine tenths occur only once, and about 2.1% lies in the top ten. After removal of 5 bases from V and 2 bases from J, the junction contained 9 bases not matched to a gene. The germline CDR1 and CDR2 sequences are SEHNR and FQNEAQ (reference sequence). CDR3 length: 16 amino acids. This record belongs to a study of control samples from healthy donors and cancer patients. The rearrangement joins TRBV7-9 to TRBJ1-3; 7 nucleotides match TRBD1. The sequence was obtained from a woman aged 40 to 49 in good health. Source material: blood. The CDR3 coding sequence is TGTGCCAGCAGCGAGCTGTGGACAGGAACTGGAAACACCATATATTTT. Translation gives CASSELWTGTGNTIYF.